The 32 T cell receptor beta chains given below trace back to one sample, sequenced in a study of T cell responses to AZD1222 COVID-19 vaccine. Only in-frame clones appear in the TCRdb table, and some are missing; sequencing was by immunoSEQ multiplex PCR. The top ten clones hold 16% of a sample with about 100,000 clones, about 90% of them seen once. The sequencing here drew on peripheral blood, taken on day 0 of AZD1222 vaccination. The receptors originated from an adult in good health.

This chain uses TRBV30 with TRBJ1-2; D gene uncertain. There are 15 residues in the CDR3. Germline V gene data show CDR1 as GTSNPN and CDR2 as SVGIG (reference sequence). The V gene lost 0 bases and the J gene lost 0 bases, with 11 bases spanning the gap. CDR3 sequence: CAWSVRHLANYGYTF. CDR3 nucleotides: TGTGCCTGGAGTGTACGACACCTCGCTAACTATGGCTACACCTTC. Full variable domain (remainder filled in from reference TRBV30 and TRBJ1-2): SQTIHQWPATLVQPVGSPLSLECTVEGTSNPNLYWYRQAAGRGLQLLFYSVGIGQISSEVPQNLSASRPQDRQFILSSKKLLLSDSGFYLCAWSVRHLANYGYTFGSGTRLTVV.

The chain combines TRBV7-9 with TRBJ1-1; D not certain. Germline values: CDR1 SEHNR, CDR2 FQNEAQ (reference sequence). Trimming left V 2 bases short and J 0 bases short, with 16 bases between. The CDR3 is 17 amino acids. The CDR3 DNA follows: TGTGCCAGCAGCTTACCCGCGAGAAGAAAGATGAACACTGAAGCTTTCTTT. Residues: CASSLPARRKMNTEAFF.

The chain carries TRBV7-6 and TRBJ2-1, with 9 bases aligning to TRBD2. Germline V gene sequence: CDR1 SGHVS, CDR2 FNYEAQ. This CDR3 has 15 amino acids. The V gene end was trimmed by 2 bases and the J gene end by 6 bases; junction bases not matched to a gene: 5. The CDR3 reads CASSLFSGSLNEQFF. The CDR3 bases are TGTGCCAGCAGCTTATTTAGCGGGAGTCTCAATGAGCAGTTCTTC.

The sample holds a few counts of this clone. This chain connects TRBV25-1 to TRBJ1-2; TRBD1 matches at 8 bases. The germline V gene has CDR1 MGHDK and CDR2 SYGVNS. This CDR3 is built from 16 residues. V lost 4 bases to trimming and J lost 7 bases; unmatched junction nucleotides: 14. CDR3 sequence: CASSAPGTGSMGGYTF. Written as DNA, the CDR3 is TGTGCCAGCAGTGCGCCCGGGACAGGTTCCATGGGTGGCTACACCTTC.

This clone was seen once. The chain has TRBV3-1 (or the pseudogene TRBV3-2) and TRBJ2-3, with D possibly being TRBD2 (5 bases). Looked up from germline, CDR1 is LGHDT and CDR2 is YNNKEL (reference sequence). The CDR3 is made up of 18 amino acids. Trimming left V 1 base short and J 8 bases short, with 25 bases between. CDR3 in DNA: TGTGCCAGCAGCCAAGTCGTGCCCGGGATCCCTGAAGATTTTACGCAGTATTTT. It codes for CASSQVVPGIPEDFTQYF.

V and J are TRBV9 and TRBJ2-1; TRBD2 matches at 14 bases. This CDR3 has 17 amino acids. V lost 2 bases, J lost 10 bases, and 11 bases stayed unmatched. The germline gives CDR1 SGDLS, CDR2 YYNGEE. DNA of the CDR3: TGTGCCAGCAGCGTCGGGACTAGCGGGAGTAGTACAGCAGAGCAGTTCTTC. It translates to CASSVGTSGSSTAEQFF.

This clone was seen a single time. The chain recombines TRBV5-6 with TRBJ1-6, with a possible D match to TRBD1 (5 bases). CDR1 and CDR2 (germline): SGHDT, YYEEEE. V lost 0 bases and J lost 11, with 12 bases in between. The CDR3 has 14 amino acids. CDR3 residues: CASSLEVRGAPLHF. For the CDR3, the DNA is TGTGCCAGCAGCTTGGAAGTCCGGGGCGCACCCCTCCACTTT.

This clone was counted a single time. The genes are TRBV5-1 and TRBJ2-7; the D gene is possibly TRBD2 (6 bases). V was pared by 0 bases and J by 0 bases, with 7 bases between. CDR3 size: 14 residues. Germline V gives CDR1 SGHRS, CDR2 YFSETQ. Here the CDR3 DNA reads TGCGCCAGCAGCTTGGGCGGGGTCTCCTACGAGCAGTACTTC. Its protein product is CASSLGGVSYEQYF.

The chain employs TRBV30 and TRBJ2-2; 7 nucleotides align to TRBD1. The length of the CDR3 is 16 residues. V lost 0 bases and J lost 2; bases outside the gene matches: 6. Germline CDR1 reads GTSNPN; CDR2 reads SVGIG (reference sequence). As DNA, the CDR3 is TGTGCCTGGAGTGTAGACGGGACAGCAAACACCGGGGAGCTGTTTTTT. It translates to CAWSVDGTANTGELFF.

In its sample, this clone ranks as medium-sized. The rearrangement links TRBV2 to TRBJ1-2; a weak D match, TRBD1 (5 bases). The CDR3 totals 12 residues. V lost 7 bases, J lost 3 bases, and 9 bases lay in between. The germline CDR1 and CDR2 sequences are SNHLY and FYNNEI. This chain's CDR3 is CASNRDYYGYTF. In nucleotides, the CDR3 is TGTGCCAGCAATCGGGACTACTATGGCTACACCTTC.

This clone has a single count. V and J are TRBV30 and TRBJ2-7; possible D gene TRBD2, 5 bases. In germline, CDR1 is GTSNPN, CDR2 SVGIG (reference sequence). CDR3 length equals 12 residues. The V end lost 5 bases, the J end lost 3 bases, and 11 bases lay between the germline ends. The CDR3 is CAWSSGSYEQYF. The DNA for the CDR3 is TGTGCCTGGTCCAGCGGCAGCTACGAGCAGTACTTC.

The chain employs TRBV18 and TRBJ1-1, with a weak D call TRBD1 (6 bases). V was shortened by 2 bases and J by 2 bases, with 9 bases between the two germline ends. Germline V CDR1 and CDR2: KGHSH, LQKENI. The CDR3 is 14 residues long. CDR3 in DNA: TGTGCCAGCTCACCAAACAGGGCAAACACTGAAGCTTTCTTT. Translation gives CASSPNRANTEAFF. Full variable domain (outside the CDR3, taken from reference TRBV18 and TRBJ1-1): NAGVMQNPRHLVRRRGQEARLRCSPMKGHSHVYWYRQLPEEGLKFMVYLQKENIIDESGMPKERFSAEFPKEGPSILRIQQVVRGDSAAYFCASSPNRANTEAFFGQGTRLTVV.

The chain uses TRBV18 and TRBJ1-1; D perhaps matches TRBD1 (6 bases). Germline CDR1 KGHSH, CDR2 LQKENI. Trimming stripped 0 bases from V and 4 bases from J, with 18 bases between. The CDR3 is 17 residues long. The CDR3 sequence: CASSPPNAGEGGTEAFF. In nucleotides, the CDR3 is TGTGCCAGCTCACCACCTAATGCAGGGGAAGGTGGCACTGAAGCTTTCTTT. Together with reference TRBV18 and TRBJ1-1, the CDR3 gives the full variable domain: NAGVMQNPRHLVRRRGQEARLRCSPMKGHSHVYWYRQLPEEGLKFMVYLQKENIIDESGMPKERFSAEFPKEGPSILRIQQVVRGDSAAYFCASSPPNAGEGGTEAFFGQGTRLTVV.

This rearrangement joins TRBV27 to TRBJ2-6; the D is unclear. V was clipped by 6 bases and J by 2 bases, with 5 bases between them. The CDR3 is 13 amino acids. Per the germline V gene, CDR1 is MNHEY and CDR2 is SMNVEV (reference sequence). The CDR3 here is CASRGPGANVLTF. For the CDR3, the DNA is TGTGCCAGCAGAGGGCCTGGGGCCAACGTCCTGACTTTC.

This clone is a singleton in its sample. This sequence joins TRBV3-1 (or the pseudogene TRBV3-2) and TRBJ1-5; tentatively, D is TRBD1 (6 bases). Germline V gene data show CDR1 as LGHDT and CDR2 as YNNKEL (reference sequence). Trimming pared 0 bases from V and 7 bases from J, leaving 13 bases between. This CDR3 has 15 amino acids. The CDR3 bases are TGTGCCAGCAGCCAAGATCCCAGGGGTCGACAGCCCCAGCATTTT. As protein: CASSQDPRGRQPQHF.

The V call is TRBV27, the J call TRBJ1-1, with D maybe TRBD1 (5 bases). The length of the CDR3 is 15 residues. V dropped 5 bases and J dropped 5 bases, with 18 bases sitting between them. Germline lookup yields CDR1 MNHEY and CDR2 SMNVEV (reference sequence). CDR3 DNA: TGTGCCAGCAGTCCTAGTGGGGGTACGCGAACTGAAGCTTTCTTT. Its translation: CASSPSGGTRTEAFF.

This chain links TRBV3-1 (or the pseudogene TRBV3-2) with TRBJ1-1; D gene unclear. Per the germline V gene, CDR1 is LGHDT and CDR2 is YNNKEL (reference sequence). The CDR3 is 13 amino acids. The V gene lost 3 bases and the J gene lost 10 bases, with 15 bases spanning the gap. The CDR3: CASSQATYQAAFF. CDR3 bases: TGTGCCAGCAGCCAGGCAACTTATCAGGCAGCTTTCTTT.

V is TRBV4-1 and J is TRBJ1-4; 11 bases align to TRBD1. The CDR3 is 15 amino acids. V lost 0 bases and J lost 7; bases outside the gene matches: 1. The germline V gene encodes CDR1 MGHRA and CDR2 YSYEKL. CDR3 sequence (DNA): TGCGCCAGCAGCCAAGATGGGACAGGGGGTGAAAAACTGTTTTTT. Amino acid sequence: CASSQDGTGGEKLFF.

The chain couples TRBV4-1 to TRBJ2-2; D is unclear. This CDR3 region has 12 residues. Germline CDR1 MGHRA, CDR2 YSYEKL. V lost 4 bases, J lost 3 bases, and 3 bases lay in between. CDR3 bases: TGCGCCAGCAGCCCATACACCGGGGAGCTGTTTTTT. It encodes CASSPYTGELFF.

The chain carries TRBV7-3 and TRBJ1-2; the D gene is possibly TRBD1 (5 bases). Trimming took off 0 bases at V and 1 base at J, with 9 bases between the two ends. Germline loops: CDR1 SGHTA, CDR2 FQGTGA. CDR3 size: 15 residues. This chain's CDR3 is CASSLTLGGNYGYTF. CDR3 sequence (DNA): TGTGCCAGCAGCTTAACGCTTGGGGGTAACTATGGCTACACCTTC.

This clone occurred a few times. V is TRBV16 and J is TRBJ2-1; TRBD1 might be the D (6 bases). Germline CDR1 KGHSY, CDR2 FQNENV. The CDR3 contains 16 residues. Deletions cut 1 base from V and 5 bases from J, with 15 bases between. The CDR3 nucleotides read TGTGCCAGCAGCCAATTCGGAGCAGGGGACCACAATGAGCAGTTCTTC. Its translation is CASSQFGAGDHNEQFF.

The V gene is TRBV5-5, the J gene TRBJ2-3; D unresolved. The CDR3 consists of 16 residues. The germline V gene has CDR1 SGHKS and CDR2 YYEKEE (reference sequence). Trimming shortened V by 0 bases and J by 0 bases, and 11 bases separated the two germline ends. The CDR3 loop reads CASSLGASSSTDTQYF. The CDR3 coding sequence is TGTGCCAGCAGCTTGGGTGCAAGTTCTAGCACAGATACGCAGTATTTT. The whole variable domain, filled in from reference TRBV5-5 and TRBJ2-3, reads DAGVTQSPTHLIKTRGQQVTLRCSPISGHKSVSWYQQVLGQGPQFIFQYYEKEERGRGNFPDRFSARQFPNYSSELNVNALLLGDSALYLCASSLGASSSTDTQYFGPGTRLTVL.

The chain couples TRBV15 to TRBJ2-1; D is possibly TRBD2 (5 bases). CDR3 length equals 15 residues. Trimming shortened V by 0 bases and J by 0 bases, and 6 bases separated the two germline ends. Germline CDR1 is LNHNV and CDR2 is YYDKDF (reference sequence). The CDR3 reads CATSREAGSYNEQFF. The CDR3 nucleotides read TGTGCCACCAGCAGAGAGGCGGGCTCCTACAATGAGCAGTTCTTC.

The chain employs TRBV4-1 and TRBJ1-2, with D possibly TRBD1 on 5 matching bases. From germline, CDR1 is MGHRA and CDR2 YSYEKL. The length of the CDR3 is 16 residues. Trimming pared 1 base from V and 1 base from J, leaving 13 bases between. The CDR3 bases are TGCGCCAGCAGCCAAGTATCGGAAGGGGTTAACTATGGCTACACCTTC. Amino acid sequence: CASSQVSEGVNYGYTF.

The chain recombines TRBV19 with TRBJ1-6; D not resolved. The CDR3 is 13 residues long. V was cut by 8 bases and J by 7 bases, with 12 bases left in between. From germline, CDR1 is LNHDA and CDR2 SQIVND (reference sequence). The CDR3 DNA reads as TGTGCCAGTTCAACTACTCAGAATTCACCCCTCCACTTT. Translating it yields CASSTTQNSPLHF. Supplemented by reference TRBV19 and TRBJ1-6, the full variable domain reads DGGITQSPKYLFRKEGQNVTLSCEQNLNHDAMYWYRQDPGQGLRLIYYSQIVNDFQKGDIAEGYSVSREKKESFPLTVTSAQKNPTAFYLCASSTTQNSPLHFGNGTRLTVT.

The chain recombines TRBV21-1 with TRBJ2-7; no check of the table's D call, TRBD1, against the DNA was made. TRBV21-1 is recorded as a pseudogene. The CDR3 runs to 20 residues. The CDR3 sequence: CASSNRYRDRGLRDVYEQYF. In nucleotides, the CDR3 is TGTGCCAGCAGCAATAGATACCGGGACAGGGGTCTGAGAGACGTCTACGAGCAGTATTTC.

CDR3 nucleotides: TGTGCCAGCAGGCTGACTGGGGTTGGGGCCTACAATGAGCAGTTCTTC. Translated: CASRLTGVGAYNEQFF. The chain has TRBV7-9 and TRBJ2-1; unclear D gene. This CDR3 is built from 16 residues. Trimming took 6 bases from V and 2 from J, leaving 17 bases between them. Germline lookup yields CDR1 SEHNR and CDR2 FQNEAQ (reference sequence).

This clone has a handful of counts. This chain connects TRBV29-1 to TRBJ1-2; 9 positions match TRBD1. Unmatched junction bases numbered 3, after V lost 1 base and J lost 6 bases. This CDR3 is built from 13 residues. Germline CDR1 is SQVTM and CDR2 is ANQGSEA. The CDR3 protein is CSVEGGQGDGYTF. DNA of the CDR3: TGCAGCGTTGAAGGGGGACAGGGCGATGGCTACACCTTC.

The CDR3 DNA sequence: TGTGCCAGCCATACGACAGGGGGCAATGAGCAGTTCTTC. This encodes CASHTTGGNEQFF. This rearrangement joins TRBV12-3 or TRBV12-4 to TRBJ2-1; 9 bases line up with TRBD1. This CDR3 has 13 residues. V lost 8 bases to trimming and J lost 6 bases; unmatched junction nucleotides: 5.

The chain links TRBV4-1 to TRBJ1-3; maybe TRBD1 (5 bases). V dropped 0 bases and J dropped 0 bases, with 12 bases sitting between them. The CDR3 runs to 17 residues. Germline assignment: CDR1 MGHRA and CDR2 YSYEKL. This CDR3 is CASSQEGTANSGNTIYF. In DNA, the CDR3 is TGCGCCAGCAGCCAAGAGGGGACGGCAAACTCTGGAAACACCATATATTTT.

This clone was counted a few times. This sequence joins TRBV12-3 or TRBV12-4 and TRBJ1-1, with unresolved D. The CDR3 runs 13 residues. V lost 6 bases to trimming and J lost 1 base, with 9 bases between them. The chain's CDR3 is CASSPHPNTEAFF. The CDR3, as DNA: TGTGCCAGCAGCCCACACCCGAACACTGAAGCTTTCTTT.

The chain carries TRBV6-5 and TRBJ1-3; 8 nucleotides agree with TRBD1. V was pared by 5 bases and J by 4 bases, with 4 bases of the junction left unmatched. The CDR3 runs to 14 residues. Per germline, CDR1 MNHEY and CDR2 SVGAGI. The CDR3 nucleotides are TGTGCCAGCAGTCGGACAGGGCCCGGAAACACCATATATTTT. Protein sequence: CASSRTGPGNTIYF.